The clone carrying this T cell receptor beta chain was observed many times. Its antigen is as yet unknown. Employing constant-segment primers, 5'RACE generated TCR alpha and TCR beta cDNA libraries bearing sample barcodes and UMIs. TCRdb re-called the 5' RACE reads with MiXCR, one entry per CDR3 protein. The data show approximately 150,000 distinct CDR3 sequences, 10% to 15% seen once. The data stem from a study of T-cell memory formation after mild COVID-19. Findings and caveats of the study: Shrinking CD4+ clones resided mostly in CM and EM, and CD8+ ones in EMRA.

V lost 0 bases to trimming and J lost 2 bases, with 9 bases between them. Germline loops: CDR1 SGHTA, CDR2 FQGNSA. This CDR3 region has 15 residues. Sequenced input: PBMCs or a T cell subset sorted from them (not recorded which). The chain links TRBV7-2 to TRBJ2-3; D not resolved. This clonotype was sampled from a man in his late teens or twenties who had mild COVID-19 (a few samples of this study predate the infection). Cell type and time point are not known. The CDR3 nucleotides read TGTGCCAGCAGCTTAGCGCGCGGACCCACAGATACGCAGTATTTT. Amino acid sequence: CASSLARGPTDTQYF.